A single sample gave rise to the 2 T cell receptor beta chains below, sequenced in a study of blood T cell repertoires in COVID-19. Repertoires were generated with immunoSEQ multiplex PCR, while TCRdb's copy carries only in-frame clones and drops some. The table shows tens of thousands of clones, with around 91% occurring only once. The sample taken for sequencing was peripheral blood. The receptor source for this set is a woman between 45 and 65 years old in a cohort sampled during active COVID-19.

This clone was observed once. This chain connects TRBV6-6 to TRBJ2-1; D call uncertain. Germline CDR1 MNHNY, CDR2 SVGAGI (reference sequence). The CDR3 has 13 residues. The V end was cut by 8 bases, the J end by 0 bases, with 8 bases between. The CDR3 bases are TGTGCCAGCGTCTTGAGCTCCTACAATGAGCAGTTCTTC. Translation gives CASVLSSYNEQFF.

The DNA of the CDR3 is TGTGCCATCAGTGACCTAGGACAGGCCGGCACAGATACGCAGTATTTT. As protein: CAISDLGQAGTDTQYF. The V call is TRBV10-3, the J call TRBJ2-3, with 7 bases aligning to TRBD1. Germline assignment: CDR1 ENHRY and CDR2 SYGVKD. The CDR3 is 16 amino acids. The J segment lost 1 base and the V segment lost 3 bases, leaving 7 bases of the junction unmatched.